This T cell receptor beta chain emerged from a study of human T cells and chemical hapten exposure (dated by TCRdb to about 2021). As for the study more broadly: Libraries were pooled for sequencing, and per-sample TCR yields varied mainly because of small differences in library volumes within the pool. For every blood RNA sample, sequencing covered both the TCR alpha and TCR beta chains. This study followed changes in the peripheral blood TCR repertoire in vivo during primary and secondary sensitization of alopecia patients to the hapten diphenylcyclopropenone (DPC). Overall study outcomes, separate from this receptor: No change with DPC sensitization was found in the number of TCRs above 1 in 1000 frequency, and no evidence of global repertoire structure alterations was found. Repeated subsampling changed both the strength of the expansion versus patch-test correlation and the threshold at which the correlation became significant.

The V end loses 5 bases and the J end loses 2 bases, and a stretch of 13 bases separates them. From a lookup of the germline V gene, CDR1 and CDR2 are MDHEN and SYDVKM. The CDR3 has 15 amino acids, counting the end cysteine and phenylalanine. Kept here is only the CDR3 DNA, which spans 45 bases and is read in frame from base 1. The library was prepared using RACE. This sample was sequenced with a NextSeq 500. Library preparation attached unique molecular identifiers to individual cDNA molecules for quantitative, reproducible TCR counting. The paper's processing steps were these. Samples had a median of around 92,000 TCRs, with a range from roughly 23,224 to 750,000. V, J and CDR3 annotation of the TCR reads was carried out using the Decombinator software suite. For PS versus PT1 abundance plots, all samples were subsampled to the same number of TCRs (28,000). TCRs were defined as expanded if absent before sensitization and observed at least eight times at the 2-week time point. The public reads were reanalyzed by TCRdb: fastp trimming at Q25, MiXCR alignment, in-frame beta chains only. Identical CDR3 proteins give one entry, which carries the most common genes and DNA. These V and J calls rely on TCRdb rather than the paper's analysis. In all, the sample holds fewer than 40,000 distinct CDR3 sequences, and around 5% of those were seen once. The top ten constitute over 10% of the sample.

The time point label for this specimen denotes: healthy volunteer bleed at 6 weeks. Total RNA was isolated from unfractionated whole blood collected in Tempus Blood RNA tubes. As TCR sequencing controls, about 5 healthy volunteers were used, with blood taken at day 0, 2 weeks and 6 weeks. At least ten counts were recorded for this clonotype. No cognate antigen has been identified for it. The record has no base qualities; no much larger clone is one base away. The sample taken for sequencing was whole blood. The origin of this receptor is a human donor in good health. Some clones in this sample may be carry-over from other donors' samples. Recombination linked TRBV28 to TRBJ2-1; the D gene remains uncertain. The bases are TGTGCCAGCAGTACATTCCGAAACGCCTACAATGAGCAGTTCTTC. It translates to CASSTFRNAYNEQFF.